Listed here are 5 T cell receptor beta chains from one sample, sequenced in a study of cytomegalovirus exposure and HLA in healthy donors. 13 Jbeta primers and 60 Vbeta primers were used for the PCR. Method: immunoSEQ multiplex PCR; TCRdb's copy keeps in-frame clones and lacks some. The table has 150,000 to 200,000 clones, over 75% seen once. The sequenced sample consisted of PBMCs. Source of these receptors: a man aged 55 to 70 in good health and CMV-seronegative.

The chain uses TRBV6-5 and TRBJ2-3, with unresolved D. Trimming took off 5 bases at V and 1 base at J, with 7 bases between the two ends. Looked up from germline, CDR1 is MNHEY and CDR2 is SVGAGI. The CDR3 is 13 residues long. This CDR3 reads CASSEAGTDTQYF. In nucleotides, the CDR3 is TGTGCCAGCAGTGAGGCAGGCACAGATACGCAGTATTTT.

CDR3 in amino acids: CASSQGGRWGQETQYF. DNA for the CDR3: TGCGCCAGCAGCCAGGGCGGGAGGTGGGGACAAGAGACCCAGTACTTC. This rearrangement joins TRBV4-3 to TRBJ2-5, with TRBD2 matching over 8 bases. The germline V gene encodes CDR1 LGHNA and CDR2 YSLEER. CDR3 length: 16 amino acids. The trim removed 3 bases at V and 2 bases at J, leaving 8 bases unmatched.

The rearrangement joins TRBV19 to TRBJ1-2, with TRBD1 as a possible D gene (5 bases). The CDR3 has 13 residues. V lost 7 bases and J 7 bases, leaving 16 bases between the germline ends. Germline V gene lookup returns CDR1 LNHDA and CDR2 SQIVND (reference sequence). The CDR3 DNA sequence: TGTGCCAGTAAGTCGGGGGAAGACGGTGGCTACACCTTC. Residues: CASKSGEDGGYTF.

This clone has only one observation. The CDR3 DNA reads TGTGCCAGCAGCTTAGGGGTGTTCACTAGCGGGGACCTAAACGAGCAGTACTTC. It specifies CASSLGVFTSGDLNEQYF. The V and J genes are TRBV7-6 and TRBJ2-7; 10 bases are shared with TRBD2. Per the germline V gene, CDR1 is SGHVS and CDR2 is FNYEAQ. This CDR3 has 18 residues. Losses at the gene ends were 1 base for V and 5 bases for J; bases not matched to a gene: 14. Filled out from reference TRBV7-6 and TRBJ2-7, the complete variable domain reads GAGVSQSPRYKVTKRGQDVALRCDPISGHVSLYWYRQALGQGPEFLTYFNYEAQQDKSGLPNDRFSAERPEGSISTLTIQRTEQRDSAMYRCASSLGVFTSGDLNEQYFGPGTRLTVT.

The CDR3, as DNA: TGTGCCAGCACCCCGGGGGTTATCCCTTACGAGCAGTACTTC. Protein sequence: CASTPGVIPYEQYF. J is TRBJ2-7 and V is TRBV25-1; tentatively, D is TRBD2 (6 bases). The CDR3 sequence is 14 residues long. Germline CDR1 is MGHDK and CDR2 is SYGVNS. V lost 7 bases to trimming and J lost 4 bases, with 17 bases between them.